These T cell receptor beta chains were read from a single sample in a study of T-cell reconstitution after alpha-beta-depleted transplantation in children. TCRdb re-called the PCR reads with MiXCR, one entry per CDR3 protein. This sample carries 550,000 to 600,000 distinct CDR3 sequences, roughly 23% of them seen once, and the ten largest clones take roughly an eighth. Source: PBMCs, mostly from graft donor cells, taken 360 days after TCRalphabeta/CD19-depleted stem cell transplant. These receptors came from a boy younger than two who had a stem cell transplant for acute myeloid leukemia, so the T cells may come from the graft donor. Both conserved end residues are part of each CDR3. The D gene is left open where the match is weak. The listing skips clone size in some rows; elsewhere it reads once, few, many or a size class.

CDR3 protein: CASQVGRHTEAFF
CDR3 DNA: TGTGCCAGCCAAGTCGGGCGGCACACTGAAGCTTTCTTT
J gene: TRBJ1-1
V gene: TRBV6-6
clone size: many
D gene: -

CDR3 protein: CASSQRGRTYNSPLHF
CDR3 DNA: TGTGCCAGCAGCCAACGAGGACGGACCTATAATTCACCCCTCCACTTT
J gene: TRBJ1-6
V gene: TRBV28
clone size: many
D gene: -

CDR3 protein: CASTGTGNNEQFF
CDR3 DNA: TGTGCCAGCACCGGGACAGGGAACAATGAGCAGTTCTTC
J gene: TRBJ2-1
V gene: TRBV27
clone size: -
D gene: TRBD1

CDR3 protein: CSARDRLFTDTQYF
CDR3 DNA: TGCAGTGCTAGAGATCGGCTATTCACAGATACGCAGTATTTT
J gene: TRBJ2-3
V gene: TRBV20-1
clone size: many
D gene: -

CDR3 protein: CSARSGTGNEKLFF
CDR3 DNA: TGCAGTGCTAGATCCGGGACAGGGAATGAAAAACTGTTTTTT
J gene: TRBJ1-4
V gene: TRBV20-1
clone size: many
D gene: TRBD1

CDR3 protein: CASSQDKRGVTDTQYF
CDR3 DNA: TGCGCCAGCAGCCAAGATAAGCGGGGGGTGACAGATACGCAGTATTTT
J gene: TRBJ2-3
V gene: TRBV4-1
clone size: -
D gene: TRBD2

CDR3 protein: CSAGTGDYGYTF
CDR3 DNA: TGCAGTGCGGGCACAGGGGACTATGGCTACACCTTC
J gene: TRBJ1-2
V gene: TRBV20-1
clone size: few
D gene: TRBD1

CDR3 protein: CASSPPVNRGRDGYTF
CDR3 DNA: TGTGCCAGCTCACCACCGGTCAACAGGGGTCGGGATGGCTACACCTTC
J gene: TRBJ1-2
V gene: TRBV18
clone size: many
D gene: TRBD1

CDR3 protein: CATSRVRGSTDTQYF
CDR3 DNA: TGTGCCACCAGCAGAGTCCGGGGCAGCACAGATACGCAGTATTTT
J gene: TRBJ2-3
V gene: TRBV15
clone size: few
D gene: -

CDR3 protein: CASSRTGAGTLDEQYF
CDR3 DNA: TGTGCCAGCAGTCGGACAGGGGCGGGGACTCTGGACGAGCAGTACTTC
J gene: TRBJ2-7
V gene: TRBV6-1
clone size: many
D gene: TRBD1

CDR3 protein: CSARQNTEAFF
CDR3 DNA: TGCAGTGCTAGGCAGAACACTGAAGCTTTCTTT
J gene: TRBJ1-1
V gene: TRBV20-1
clone size: many
D gene: -

CDR3 protein: CCATEPQGWYKETQYF
CDR3 DNA: TGCTGTGCTACGGAACCCCAGGGGTGGTATAAGGAGACCCAGTACTTC
J gene: TRBJ2-5
V gene: TRBV20-1
clone size: -
D gene: -

CDR3 protein: CASSSRTGTANSPLHF
CDR3 DNA: TGTGCCAGCAGTTCCAGGACCGGGACAGCTAATTCACCCCTCCACTTT
J gene: TRBJ1-6
V gene: TRBV12-3/TRBV12-4
clone size: many
D gene: TRBD1

CDR3 protein: CASSLGLGGPPQETQYF
CDR3 DNA: TGTGCCAGCAGTTTAGGGCTGGGGGGTCCACCGCAAGAGACCCAGTACTTC
J gene: TRBJ2-5
V gene: TRBV28
clone size: few
D gene: -

CDR3 protein: CASSLDAGGRDTQYF
CDR3 DNA: TGTGCCAGCAGCTTGGATGCGGGGGGGCGAGATACGCAGTATTTT
J gene: TRBJ2-3
V gene: TRBV5-6
clone size: many
D gene: TRBD2

CDR3 protein: CASSQTGVEQFF
CDR3 DNA: TGTGCCAGCAGCCAAACAGGGGTCGAGCAGTTCTTC
J gene: TRBJ2-1
V gene: TRBV7-2
clone size: many
D gene: TRBD1

CDR3 protein: CASSSGQAHAQHF
CDR3 DNA: TGTGCCAGCAGCTCGGGACAGGCCCACGCCCAGCATTTT
J gene: TRBJ1-5
V gene: TRBV7-9
clone size: -
D gene: TRBD1

CDR3 protein: CASSSGLAASTDTQYF
CDR3 DNA: TGTGCCAGCAGCTCGGGACTAGCGGCCAGCACAGATACGCAGTATTTT
J gene: TRBJ2-3
V gene: TRBV7-6
clone size: many
D gene: TRBD2

CDR3 protein: CAISTGGATEAFF
CDR3 DNA: TGTGCCATCAGCACAGGGGGCGCCACTGAAGCTTTCTTT
J gene: TRBJ1-1
V gene: TRBV10-3
clone size: many
D gene: TRBD1

CDR3 protein: CATVRTAGELFF
CDR3 DNA: TGTGCCACCGTGAGGACAGCCGGGGAGCTGTTTTTT
J gene: TRBJ2-2
V gene: TRBV28
clone size: -
D gene: -

CDR3 protein: CASSFTSATYNEQFF
CDR3 DNA: TGTGCCAGCAGTTTTACTAGCGCCACCTACAATGAGCAGTTCTTC
J gene: TRBJ2-1
V gene: TRBV28
clone size: -
D gene: TRBD2

CDR3 protein: CASSLFGTSNYGYTF
CDR3 DNA: TGTGCCAGCAGTCTATTTGGGACGAGTAACTATGGCTACACCTTC
J gene: TRBJ1-2
V gene: TRBV6-1
clone size: many
D gene: -

CDR3 protein: CSVTGQGMTDTQYF
CDR3 DNA: TGCAGCGTTACCGGACAGGGTATGACAGATACGCAGTATTTT
J gene: TRBJ2-3
V gene: TRBV29-1
clone size: -
D gene: TRBD1

CDR3 protein: CASSQVTNTQYF
CDR3 DNA: TGCGCCAGCAGCCAAGTGACCAATACGCAGTATTTT
J gene: TRBJ2-3
V gene: TRBV4-1
clone size: many
D gene: -

CDR3 protein: CSARGGMPSGLETQYF
CDR3 DNA: TGCAGTGCTAGAGGTGGGATGCCTAGCGGGTTGGAGACCCAGTACTTC
J gene: TRBJ2-5
V gene: TRBV20-1
clone size: many
D gene: TRBD2

CDR3 protein: CASSQEEMGLRNTGELFF
CDR3 DNA: TGCGCCAGCAGCCAAGAGGAAATGGGACTTCGGAACACCGGGGAGCTGTTTTTT
J gene: TRBJ2-2
V gene: TRBV4-3
clone size: -
D gene: -

CDR3 protein: CASTWTISTNEKLFF
CDR3 DNA: TGTGCCAGCACTTGGACGATTTCAACTAATGAAAAACTGTTTTTT
J gene: TRBJ1-4
V gene: TRBV6-5
clone size: -
D gene: -

CDR3 protein: CSARVGGTGGYTF
CDR3 DNA: TGCAGTGCTAGGGTGGGGGGGACCGGTGGCTACACCTTC
J gene: TRBJ1-2
V gene: TRBV20-1
clone size: -
D gene: -

CDR3 protein: CSALPGRFEAFF
CDR3 DNA: TGCAGTGCTCTTCCGGGACGGTTCGAAGCTTTCTTT
J gene: TRBJ1-1
V gene: TRBV20-1
clone size: -
D gene: -

CDR3 protein: CASSLGWVNTEAFF
CDR3 DNA: TGTGCCAGCAGTTTAGGGTGGGTGAACACTGAAGCTTTCTTT
J gene: TRBJ1-1
V gene: TRBV12-3/TRBV12-4
clone size: few
D gene: -

CDR3 protein: CASTDVRGGQETQYF
CDR3 DNA: TGTGCCAGCACCGACGTGCGGGGCGGTCAAGAGACCCAGTACTTC
J gene: TRBJ2-5
V gene: TRBV7-9
clone size: -
D gene: -

CDR3 protein: CASSRGGYAYGYTF
CDR3 DNA: TGTGCCAGCAGCCGTGGGGGGTACGCGTATGGCTACACCTTC
J gene: TRBJ1-2
V gene: TRBV12-3/TRBV12-4
clone size: many
D gene: -

CDR3 protein: CASSDRGSNSRRGYTF
CDR3 DNA: TGTGCCAGCAGTGATAGGGGCTCGAATTCTAGGAGAGGCTACACCTTC
J gene: TRBJ1-2
V gene: TRBV25-1
clone size: -
D gene: -

CDR3 protein: CASSSTGSGNTIYF
CDR3 DNA: TGTGCCAGCAGTTCCACGGGGTCTGGAAACACCATATATTTT
J gene: TRBJ1-3
V gene: TRBV12-3/TRBV12-4
clone size: few
D gene: -

CDR3 protein: CASNTPGGPVDTQYF
CDR3 DNA: TGTGCCAGCAACACCCCGGGGGGTCCGGTGGATACGCAGTATTTT
J gene: TRBJ2-3
V gene: TRBV6-2/TRBV6-3
clone size: many
D gene: TRBD2

CDR3 protein: CASRLAGETLQETQYF
CDR3 DNA: TGTGCCAGCAGGCTAGCGGGAGAAACACTCCAAGAGACCCAGTACTTC
J gene: TRBJ2-5
V gene: TRBV12-3/TRBV12-4
clone size: -
D gene: TRBD2

CDR3 protein: CSVMTGYTNSPLHF
CDR3 DNA: TGCAGTGTAATGACCGGGTACACAAATTCACCCCTCCACTTT
J gene: TRBJ1-6
V gene: TRBV20-1
clone size: -
D gene: -

CDR3 protein: CASSYLQWGRFYEQYF
CDR3 DNA: TGTGCCAGCAGCTACCTCCAATGGGGGCGATTTTACGAGCAGTACTTC
J gene: TRBJ2-7
V gene: TRBV7-8
clone size: many
D gene: -

CDR3 protein: CASSNPGAQYF
CDR3 DNA: TGTGCCAGCAGCAACCCCGGGGCCCAGTACTTC
J gene: TRBJ2-5
V gene: TRBV11-2
clone size: -
D gene: -

CDR3 protein: CVSSLHNEQFF
CDR3 DNA: TGTGTCAGCAGTCTCCACAATGAGCAGTTCTTC
J gene: TRBJ2-1
V gene: TRBV12-3/TRBV12-4
clone size: -
D gene: -

CDR3 protein: CSAALPRTGTYEQYF
CDR3 DNA: TGCAGTGCTGCCCTACCCCGGACAGGAACCTACGAGCAGTACTTC
J gene: TRBJ2-7
V gene: TRBV20-1
clone size: few
D gene: TRBD1

CDR3 protein: CCARAMARGAGETQYF
CDR3 DNA: TGCTGTGCTAGAGCTATGGCGCGGGGGGCGGGAGAGACCCAGTACTTC
J gene: TRBJ2-5
V gene: TRBV20-1
clone size: -
D gene: TRBD2

CDR3 protein: CASSRGSLPNEQFF
CDR3 DNA: TGTGCCAGCAGCCGGGGGTCTTTACCCAATGAGCAGTTCTTC
J gene: TRBJ2-1
V gene: TRBV7-4
clone size: -
D gene: -

CDR3 protein: CASSLDWDSIYGYTF
CDR3 DNA: TGCGCCAGCAGCTTGGATTGGGACAGCATTTATGGCTACACCTTC
J gene: TRBJ1-2
V gene: TRBV5-1
clone size: few
D gene: TRBD1

CDR3 protein: CATSERLAGFGDEQFF
CDR3 DNA: TGTGCCACCAGTGAGCGGTTGGCAGGGTTCGGCGATGAGCAGTTCTTC
J gene: TRBJ2-1
V gene: TRBV24-1
clone size: -
D gene: -

CDR3 protein: CATGLRETQYF
CDR3 DNA: TGTGCAACGGGCCTCCGGGAGACCCAGTACTTC
J gene: TRBJ2-5
V gene: TRBV30
clone size: few
D gene: -

CDR3 protein: CSARSQLARSETQYF
CDR3 DNA: TGCAGTGCTAGATCTCAACTAGCGAGGAGTGAGACCCAGTACTTC
J gene: TRBJ2-5
V gene: TRBV20-1
clone size: many
D gene: TRBD2

CDR3 protein: CASSRTDRGGGYGYTF
CDR3 DNA: TGTGCCAGCAGCCGGACGGACAGGGGAGGAGGCTATGGCTACACCTTC
J gene: TRBJ1-2
V gene: TRBV12-3/TRBV12-4
clone size: -
D gene: TRBD1

CDR3 protein: CASSPLHRAHGNEQFF
CDR3 DNA: TGTGCCAGCAGTCCGCTTCACAGGGCCCATGGCAATGAGCAGTTCTTC
J gene: TRBJ2-1
V gene: TRBV27
clone size: many
D gene: -

CDR3 protein: CASSPPHRGPGDTQYF
CDR3 DNA: TGTGCCAGCAGCCCCCCTCATCGGGGGCCAGGGGATACGCAGTATTTT
J gene: TRBJ2-3
V gene: TRBV12-3/TRBV12-4
clone size: -
D gene: -